Listed here are 8 T cell receptor beta chains from one sample, sequenced in a study of T cells expressing NK-cell markers. One entry per CDR3 protein, without DNA, is what TCRdb gives after re-calling the 5' RACE reads. The repertoire table contains 6,500 to 10,000 distinct CDR3 sequences. The specimen was blood T cells: a sorted CD56 or NKG2C T cell subset, CD4+ or CD8+ T cells, or bulk PBMC T cells (not recorded which). These receptors came from a man between 18 and 29 years old in good health.

Considering frequency, this clonotype is medium-sized (0.01 to 0.1%). V is TRBV20-1 and J is TRBJ2-3; as DNA is missing, the TRBD1 call by TCRdb cannot be tested. Germline V gene data show CDR1 as DFQATT and CDR2 as SNEGSKA (reference sequence). The CDR3 covers 16 residues. CDR3 loop: CSANTRDRGNTDTQYF.

Judged by frequency, this clonotype is medium-sized. The V call is TRBV20-1, the J call TRBJ2-7; TCRdb designates TRBD1, a call that cannot be tested without DNA. This CDR3 has 14 residues. Germline V gene sequence: CDR1 DFQATT, CDR2 SNEGSKA (reference sequence). The CDR3 loop is CSASSGTGAYEQYF.

V is TRBV19 and J is TRBJ2-5. The germline V gene encodes CDR1 LNHDA and CDR2 SQIVND (reference sequence). The CDR3 is 14 amino acids. CDR3 amino acids: CASSIQLYQETQYF. The full variable domain, rest sourced from reference TRBV19 and TRBJ2-5, is DGGITQSPKYLFRKEGQNVTLSCEQNLNHDAMYWYRQDPGQGLRLIYYSQIVNDFQKGDIAEGYSVSREKKESFPLTVTSAQKNPTAFYLCASSIQLYQETQYFGPGTRLLVL.

J is TRBJ1-6 and V is TRBV20-1; absent DNA, TCRdb's TRBD1 call cannot be checked. There are 17 residues in the CDR3. Looked up from germline, CDR1 is DFQATT and CDR2 is SNEGSKA (reference sequence). This CDR3 reads CSARDHRESSYNSPLHF.

The J gene is TRBJ1-1, the V gene TRBV30. There are 13 residues in the CDR3. Per the germline V gene, CDR1 is GTSNPN and CDR2 is SVGIG (reference sequence). The CDR3 sequence: CAWSVETTTEAFF.

V gene TRBV15 combines with J gene TRBJ2-4; TCRdb's D gene call, TRBD1, goes unchecked for lack of DNA. The germline V gene encodes CDR1 LNHNV and CDR2 YYDKDF (reference sequence). This CDR3 is built from 16 residues. The CDR3 region is CATSRERGGGKNIQYF.

This clonotype registers medium-sized by frequency. The chain couples TRBV6-5 to TRBJ2-5; TCRdb picks TRBD2, but there is no DNA to check that call. The germline gives CDR1 MNHEY, CDR2 SVGAGI. This CDR3 region has 11 residues. This CDR3 reads CASGPSETQYF.

This clonotype registers medium-sized by frequency. The chain is built from TRBV28 and TRBJ2-5; TCRdb's D gene call, TRBD1, goes unchecked for lack of DNA. The CDR3 has 14 amino acids. CDR1 and CDR2 from the germline V gene are MDHEN and SYDVKM. CDR3 protein: CASSDAGVRETQYF.